A selection of T cell receptor beta chains follows, all from one sample in a study of T cell clonotyping in hematopoietic cell transplantation. Profiled with immunoSEQ multiplex PCR; TCRdb holds only in-frame clones, not every one. The table lists 35,000 to 45,000 clones, 80% to 90% of them singletons, with almost 2% in the top ten. Sequenced sample: peripheral blood mononuclear cells. Receptors originate from a woman aged 40 to 50 in good health. Some clones in this sample may be carry-over from other donors' samples. Each CDR3 is given with its conserved first and last residue. D genes are given only for firm matches. Clone size is not always given. Where it is, it says once, few, many or a class for expanded clones.

CDR3 length	D gene	J gene	V gene	clone size	CDR3 protein	CDR3 DNA
14	-	TRBJ1-5	TRBV19	-	CASSIDRRDQPQHF	TGTGCCAGTAGCATAGACAGGCGAGATCAGCCCCAGCATTTT
11	-	TRBJ2-2	TRBV14	-	CASSGYRELFF	TGTGCCAGCAGCGGATATCGGGAGCTGTTTTTT
12	-	TRBJ1-5	TRBV7-8	-	CASSSQFQPQHF	TGTGCCAGCAGCTCCCAGTTTCAGCCCCAGCATTTT
14	-	TRBJ1-1	TRBV5-1	-	CASSPDRSNTEAFF	TGCGCCAGCTCTCCCGACAGGTCTAACACTGAAGCTTTCTTT
15	-	TRBJ2-6	TRBV28	-	CASSLPVSGANVLTF	TGTGCCAGCAGTTTACCAGTGTCTGGGGCCAACGTCCTGACTTTC
15	-	TRBJ1-2	TRBV28	-	CASSPGRGSIYGYTF	TGTGCCAGCAGCCCAGGCAGGGGATCTATCTATGGCTACACCTTC
14	-	TRBJ2-2	TRBV29-1	-	CSAPKNLNTGELFF	TGCAGCGCCCCGAAGAACCTGAACACCGGGGAGCTGTTTTTT
11	-	TRBJ2-7	TRBV6-5	-	CAVQAAYEQYF	TGTGCCGTACAGGCTGCCTACGAGCAGTACTTC
16	TRBD2	TRBJ2-3	TRBV11-3	once	CASSPGTSGRTDTQYF	TGTGCCAGCAGCCCAGGGACTAGCGGGAGGACAGATACGCAGTATTTT
14	-	TRBJ1-1	TRBV7-8	once	CASSRDSRNTEAFF	TGTGCCAGCAGCCGCGACAGCCGGAACACTGAAGCTTTCTTT
13	-	TRBJ1-5	TRBV30	-	CAWSDQGSEPQHF	TGTGCCTGGAGTGATCAGGGGAGCGAGCCCCAGCATTTT
16	TRBD1	TRBJ2-2	TRBV5-6	-	CASSLRDRVNTGELFF	TGTGCCAGCAGCCTCCGGGACAGGGTTAACACCGGGGAGCTGTTTTTT
15	-	TRBJ1-1	TRBV4-3	-	CASSPGLAMNTEAFF	TGCGCCAGCAGCCCGGGACTGGCCATGAACACTGAAGCTTTCTTT
13	-	TRBJ1-2	TRBV7-9	-	CASSSQEGYGYTF	TGTGCCAGCAGCTCACAAGAGGGCTATGGCTACACCTTC
15	-	TRBJ1-1	TRBV6-1	-	CASSESRTVNTEAFF	TGTGCCAGCAGTGAATCCCGGACGGTGAACACTGAAGCTTTCTTT
14	-	TRBJ2-2	TRBV6-1	-	CASRILTHTGELFF	TGTGCCAGCAGAATCCTAACCCACACCGGGGAGCTGTTTTTT
14	-	TRBJ1-2	TRBV29-1	-	CSVEDVRGVGGYTF	TGCAGCGTTGAAGATGTAAGGGGTGTAGGCGGCTACACCTTC
15	TRBD1	TRBJ1-2	TRBV27	-	CASSRQTGGLYGYTF	TGTGCCAGCAGTAGACAGACAGGGGGTCTCTATGGCTACACCTTC
19	TRBD1	TRBJ2-6	TRBV5-1	-	CASSLGPTGGTGGANVLTF	TGCGCCAGCAGCTTGGGTCCGACAGGGGGCACGGGCGGGGCCAACGTCCTGACTTTC